Shown below are 7 T cell receptor beta chains from a single sample sequenced in a study of T cell repertoires in cytomegalovirus infection. Via MiXCR, TCRdb re-called the reads, giving one row per CDR3 protein. The sample comprises around 100,000 distinct CDR3 sequences, around 30% of which are singletons, and around two fifths rests with the top ten. These receptors have no identified antigens. The material was CD8+ T cells from cultured PBMCs, obtained from culture after CMV antigen stimulation. The receptors here all came from a human donor in good health (CMV status not recorded). Some clones in this sample may be carry-over from other donors' samples.

This clonotype was detected a few times. The rearrangement links TRBV10-3 to TRBJ2-3; the match to TRBD2 covers 14 bases. CDR1 and CDR2 from the germline V gene are ENHRY and SYGVKD. This CDR3 has 17 residues. Trimming removed 2 bases from V and 3 bases from J; junction bases left unmatched: 4. DNA for the CDR3: TGTGCCATCAGTGAGATCGGACTAGCGGGGGGTACAGATACGCAGTATTTT. Residues: CAISEIGLAGGTDTQYF.

CDR3 DNA: TGTGCCAGCAGCCAAAGGCTAATCTCCCCGAGACTACAGACCGGGGAGCTGTTTTTT. Translated, it gives CASSQRLISPRLQTGELFF. The chain couples TRBV27 to TRBJ2-2; TRBD2 might be the D (5 bases). Between the trimmed V and J ends, which lost 6 bases and 5 bases, there was a span of 28 bases. The CDR3 is 19 residues long. In germline, CDR1 is MNHEY, CDR2 SMNVEV (reference sequence).

This clonotype was seen a handful of times. J is TRBJ1-2 and V is TRBV27, with TRBD1 matching over 8 bases. Trimming at V came to 6 bases and at J to 4 bases, leaving 13 bases not matched to a gene. The germline CDR1 and CDR2 sequences are MNHEY and SMNVEV (reference sequence). This CDR3 spans 16 amino acids. The CDR3: CASRALPQGAGYGYTF. In nucleotides, the CDR3 is TGTGCCAGCAGGGCATTACCTCAGGGGGCTGGCTATGGCTACACCTTC.

This clonotype was recorded many times. The chain links TRBV19 to TRBJ2-7; TRBD2 is a possible D gene (6 bases). Germline V gene lookup returns CDR1 LNHDA and CDR2 SQIVND (reference sequence). CDR3 length: 12 amino acids. Trimming took 9 bases from V and 5 from J, leaving 14 bases between them. The CDR3 coding sequence is TGTGCCAGCCGGGACTGGGACCACGAGCAGTACTTC. It yields the protein CASRDWDHEQYF.

The rearrangement links TRBV13 to TRBJ1-6; weak D call: TRBD1 (6 bases). Between the trimmed V and J ends, which lost 5 bases and 4 bases, there was a span of 18 bases. The germline CDR1 and CDR2 sequences are PRHDT and FYEKMQ (reference sequence). This CDR3 is built from 17 residues. CDR3 bases: TGTGCCAGCAGCCCCGGGTTTGTAGGGGGTTATAATTCACCCCTCCACTTT. It specifies CASSPGFVGGYNSPLHF.

In this sample, this clonotype turned up many times. The genes are TRBV7-6 and TRBJ2-3; D is uncertain. This CDR3 is built from 16 residues. Germline V gives CDR1 SGHVS, CDR2 FNYEAQ. V gave up 1 base and J gave up 2 bases, with 13 bases separating them. This CDR3 is CASSLVRASYTDTQYF. The DNA of the CDR3 is TGTGCCAGCAGCTTAGTACGTGCGAGTTACACAGATACGCAGTATTTT. The full variable domain, with the rest looked up from reference TRBV7-6 and TRBJ2-3, is GAGVSQSPRYKVTKRGQDVALRCDPISGHVSLYWYRQALGQGPEFLTYFNYEAQQDKSGLPNDRFSAERPEGSISTLTIQRTEQRDSAMYRCASSLVRASYTDTQYFGPGTRLTVL.

The genes are TRBV7-6 and TRBJ2-5; 9 nucleotides align to TRBD1. The CDR3 runs to 14 residues. V was clipped by 3 bases and J by 5 bases; unmatched bases: 4. From germline, CDR1 is SGHVS and CDR2 FNYEAQ. CDR3 loop: CASSFTGGSETQYF. The DNA for the CDR3 is TGTGCCAGCAGCTTTACAGGGGGCTCGGAGACCCAGTACTTC. Based on the CDR3 plus reference TRBV7-6 and TRBJ2-5, the full variable domain is GAGVSQSPRYKVTKRGQDVALRCDPISGHVSLYWYRQALGQGPEFLTYFNYEAQQDKSGLPNDRFSAERPEGSISTLTIQRTEQRDSAMYRCASSFTGGSETQYFGPGTRLLVL.